The TCR beta chain described here comes from a study of cytomegalovirus exposure and HLA in healthy donors. The PCR made use of 60 Vbeta and 13 Jbeta primers. Only in-frame clones appear in the TCRdb table, and some are missing; sequencing was by immunoSEQ multiplex PCR. This sample's table reports around 75,000 clones. V lost 8 bases and J 0 bases, leaving 9 bases between the germline ends. Looked up from germline, CDR1 is KGHSH and CDR2 is LQKENI. CDR3 length: 13 residues. General study results and limits: Compared with the approximately 700-donor mean, an Asian-associated ancestry cluster reportedly had fewer N-insertions, according to a later analysis.

Points on this clone: Its antigen is unknown.

The sequenced material came from PBMCs. The receptor was isolated from a boy between 10 and 17 years old in good health and CMV-seronegative. V usage is TRBV18 and J usage is TRBJ2-3, with D maybe TRBD1 (5 bases). CDR3 DNA: TGTGCCAGCACCCCAGGGAGCACAGATACGCAGTATTTT. As protein: CASTPGSTDTQYF. The full variable domain, in which reference TRBV18 and TRBJ2-3 provide the parts outside the CDR3, is NAGVMQNPRHLVRRRGQEARLRCSPMKGHSHVYWYRQLPEEGLKFMVYLQKENIIDESGMPKERFSAEFPKEGPSILRIQQVVRGDSAAYFCASTPGSTDTQYFGPGTRLTVL.